This T cell receptor beta chain was sequenced during a study of blood T cell repertoires in COVID-19 (dated by TCRdb to 2018 to 2021). As for the study more broadly: Collaborator samples came from the United States, Italy and Spain and covered acute and convalescent phases of COVID-19. The prospective study material was composed of cDNA or gDNA derived from T cells, B-cell-depleted T cells, or PBMCs. Subjects who had been exposed to COVID-19, were actively infected with it, or had recovered from it provided the deeply sampled blood TCRbeta repertoires that made up the dataset. The repertoires were released in a freely available public database meant as a resource for research on the immune response to SARS-CoV-2. The samples were drawn from the first 160 participants of the ongoing ImmuneRACE study and from about 1,200 subjects provided by 6 global collaborators. The sample metadata nearly always contained a de-identified subject ID, COVID-19 status, age in years and sex. Where available, HLA class I and class II types were taken from metadata supplied by the sample provider and were not determined by assay-based typing. Broader findings and caveats from the paper: The quantity of clinical and demographic metadata differed by source and by participant and was supplied without curation.

This clone appeared once. Its cognate antigen has yet to be identified. Nothing much larger sits one base from this clone, and base qualities are not available. Whole blood was collected in K2EDTA tubes by collaborating institutions according to the institutions' own protocols. For TCRbeta analysis, collaborators shipped samples in one of three forms: frozen whole blood, isolated PBMCs, or DNA extracted from either of those sample types. The immunoSEQ Assay, a bias-controlled multiplex PCR, was used to amplify TCRbeta CDR3 regions from genomic DNA. As for the authors' bioinformatics: The number of nucleated cells in each sample was estimated from the amplification of reference gene primers within the assay. To quantify the absolute abundance of each unique TCRbeta CDR3 rearrangement, sequence reads were collapsed and filtered. For each sample, productive Simpson clonality was calculated by taking the square root of Simpson's diversity index across productive rearrangements. Drawn from immuneACCESS, this table holds only the in-frame rearrangements with V and J called that TCRdb kept. Clones are partly lost; checked studies trace under half to an unresolved V gene and leave the rest unexplained. That table furnishes V, J and clone size, whereas the DNA furnished D and trimming. The sample table shows more than 110,000 clones, and about 81% are seen once. Less than 5% of the sample rests with the top ten.

Its CDR3 holds 14 amino acids, cysteine through phenylalanine. CDR3 DNA only is kept here, 42 bases in frame from base 1. The germline V gene encodes CDR1 LNHDA and CDR2 SQIVND (reference sequence). Between the V and J ends, shortened by 3 bases and 6 bases respectively, the junction contains 15 bases. This receptor chain uses TRBV19 and TRBJ2-7; a weak D assignment points to TRBD2 (6 bases agree). This TCR derives from a woman aged 80 or over with acute or convalescent COVID-19. The sample taken for sequencing was peripheral blood. CDR3 sequence: CASSIRGSAGEQYF. The sequenced DNA is TGTGCCAGTAGTATTCGGGGGTCCGCGGGCGAGCAGTACTTC.